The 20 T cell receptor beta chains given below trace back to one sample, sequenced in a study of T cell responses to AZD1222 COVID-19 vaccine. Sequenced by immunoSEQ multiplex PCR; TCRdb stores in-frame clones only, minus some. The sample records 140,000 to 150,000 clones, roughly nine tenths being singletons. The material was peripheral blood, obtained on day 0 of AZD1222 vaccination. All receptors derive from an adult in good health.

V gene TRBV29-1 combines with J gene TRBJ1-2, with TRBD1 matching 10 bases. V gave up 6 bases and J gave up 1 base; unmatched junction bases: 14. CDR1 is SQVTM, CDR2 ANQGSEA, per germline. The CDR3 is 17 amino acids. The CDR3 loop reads CSVTANRQGAFNYGYTF. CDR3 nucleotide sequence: TGCAGCGTCACTGCCAATAGACAGGGGGCCTTTAACTATGGCTACACCTTC.

DNA for the CDR3: TGCGCCAGCAGCCAAGCCGCGGGAGGCTCCTACAATGAGCAGTTCTTC. This translates into CASSQAAGGSYNEQFF. The chain is built from TRBV4-3 and TRBJ2-1, with TRBD2 identical over 8 bases. The length of the CDR3 is 16 residues. V dropped 1 base and J dropped 0; count of bases not matched to a gene: 2. Germline V gene data show CDR1 as LGHNA and CDR2 as YSLEER.

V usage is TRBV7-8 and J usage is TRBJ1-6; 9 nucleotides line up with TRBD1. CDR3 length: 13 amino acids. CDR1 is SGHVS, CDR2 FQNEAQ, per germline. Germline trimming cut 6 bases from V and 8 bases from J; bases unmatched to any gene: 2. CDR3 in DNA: TGTGCCAGCAGGGGACAGGGTCATTCACCCCTCCACTTT. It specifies CASRGQGHSPLHF.

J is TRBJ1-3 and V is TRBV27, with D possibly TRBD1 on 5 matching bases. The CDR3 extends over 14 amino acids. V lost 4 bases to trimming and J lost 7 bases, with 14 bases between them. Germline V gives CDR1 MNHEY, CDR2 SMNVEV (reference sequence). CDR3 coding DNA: TGTGCCAGCAGTTCCGGGACTCGGGGGAACACCATATATTTT. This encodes CASSSGTRGNTIYF.

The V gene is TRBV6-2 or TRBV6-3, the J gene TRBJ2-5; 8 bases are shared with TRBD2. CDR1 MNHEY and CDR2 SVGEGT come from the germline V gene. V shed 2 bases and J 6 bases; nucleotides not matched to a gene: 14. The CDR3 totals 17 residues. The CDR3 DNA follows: TGTGCCAGCAGTTACGGGTTTCTTTCGCGGGAGGTACAGACCCAGTACTTC. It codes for CASSYGFLSREVQTQYF.

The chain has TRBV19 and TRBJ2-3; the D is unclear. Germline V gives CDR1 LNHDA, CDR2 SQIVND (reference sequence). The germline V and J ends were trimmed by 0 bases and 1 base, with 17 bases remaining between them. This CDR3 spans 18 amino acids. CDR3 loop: CASSIDNRGGKRTDTQYF. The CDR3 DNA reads TGTGCCAGTAGTATAGACAACCGAGGCGGCAAACGCACAGATACGCAGTATTTT.

The chain's CDR3 is CSAIVTEAFF. The CDR3 DNA follows: TGCAGCGCAATCGTAACTGAAGCTTTCTTT. V usage is TRBV29-1 and J usage is TRBJ1-1; no definite D call. Trimming removed 7 bases from V and 5 bases from J, with 8 bases in between. Germline lookup yields CDR1 SQVTM and CDR2 ANQGSEA. The CDR3 is 10 residues long.

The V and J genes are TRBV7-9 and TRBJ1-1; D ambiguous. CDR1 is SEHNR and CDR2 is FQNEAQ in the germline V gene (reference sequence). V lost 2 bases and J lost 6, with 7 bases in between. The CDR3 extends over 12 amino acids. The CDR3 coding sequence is TGTGCCAGCAGCTTACTGGTATCTGAAGCTTTCTTT. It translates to CASSLLVSEAFF.

CDR3 DNA: TGTGCCAGCCAAACAGGGTACGGAAACACCATATATTTT. This sequence encodes CASQTGYGNTIYF. The chain is built from TRBV7-2 and TRBJ1-3; possibly TRBD1 for D (6 bases). V lost 8 bases, J lost 4 bases, and 12 bases lay in between. Germline V gene lookup returns CDR1 SGHTA and CDR2 FQGNSA. The length of the CDR3 is 13 residues.

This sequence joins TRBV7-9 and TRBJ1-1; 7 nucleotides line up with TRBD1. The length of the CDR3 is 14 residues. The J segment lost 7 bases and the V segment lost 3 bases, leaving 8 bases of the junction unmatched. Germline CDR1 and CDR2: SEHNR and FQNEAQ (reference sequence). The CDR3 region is CASSFTSRGGEAFF. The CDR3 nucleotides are TGTGCCAGCAGCTTCACCTCCAGGGGGGGTGAAGCTTTCTTT.

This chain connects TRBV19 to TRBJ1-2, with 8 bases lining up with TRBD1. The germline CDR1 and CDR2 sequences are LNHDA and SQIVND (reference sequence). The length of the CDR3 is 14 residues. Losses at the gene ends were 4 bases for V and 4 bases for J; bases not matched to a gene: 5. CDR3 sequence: CASSTTGDLYGYTF. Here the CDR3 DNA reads TGTGCCAGTAGTACGACAGGGGACCTCTATGGCTACACCTTC.

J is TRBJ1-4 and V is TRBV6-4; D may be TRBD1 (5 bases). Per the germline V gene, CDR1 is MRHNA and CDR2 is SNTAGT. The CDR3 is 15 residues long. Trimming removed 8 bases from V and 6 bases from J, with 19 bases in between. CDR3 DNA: TGTGCCAGCCGACTAAATGGGGCATCGGATGAAAAACTGTTTTTT. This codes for CASRLNGASDEKLFF.

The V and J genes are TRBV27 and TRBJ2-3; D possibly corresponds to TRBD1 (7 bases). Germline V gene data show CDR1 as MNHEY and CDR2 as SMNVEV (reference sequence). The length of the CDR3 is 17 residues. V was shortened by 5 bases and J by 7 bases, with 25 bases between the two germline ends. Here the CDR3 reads CASSPQTGEVGVNTQYF. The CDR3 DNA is TGTGCCAGCAGTCCCCAAACAGGGGAGGTTGGAGTGAATACGCAGTATTTT.

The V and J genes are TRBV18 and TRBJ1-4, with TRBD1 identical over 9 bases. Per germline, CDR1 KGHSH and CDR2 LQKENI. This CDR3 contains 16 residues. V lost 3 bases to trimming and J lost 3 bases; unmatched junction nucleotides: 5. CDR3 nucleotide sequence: TGTGCCAGCTCACCGACAGGGGGGCCATCTAATGAAAAACTGTTTTTT. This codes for CASSPTGGPSNEKLFF.

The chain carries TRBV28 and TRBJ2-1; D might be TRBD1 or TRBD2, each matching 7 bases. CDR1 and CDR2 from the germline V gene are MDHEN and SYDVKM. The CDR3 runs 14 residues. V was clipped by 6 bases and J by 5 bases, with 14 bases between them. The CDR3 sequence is CASSQGGRDNEQFF. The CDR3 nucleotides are TGTGCCAGCAGCCAGGGGGGGCGGGACAATGAGCAGTTCTTC.

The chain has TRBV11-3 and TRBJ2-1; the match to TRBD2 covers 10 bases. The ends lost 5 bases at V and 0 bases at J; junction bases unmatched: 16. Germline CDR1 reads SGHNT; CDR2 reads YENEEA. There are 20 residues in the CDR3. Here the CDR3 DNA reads TGTGCCAGCAGCGCAGGTGGAGGCAGGACTAGCGGCAGCTCCTACAATGAGCAGTTCTTC. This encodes CASSAGGGRTSGSSYNEQFF.

CDR3 nucleotides: TGTGCCAGCAGTTACTCGAATAGGGGGACCTACGAGCAGTACTTC. Translation gives CASSYSNRGTYEQYF. V gene TRBV6-5 combines with J gene TRBJ2-7, with D possibly being TRBD1 (6 bases). Germline V lookup: CDR1 MNHEY, CDR2 SVGAGI. The ends were cut back, 0 bases at V and 2 bases at J, with 11 bases in the middle. The CDR3 consists of 15 residues.

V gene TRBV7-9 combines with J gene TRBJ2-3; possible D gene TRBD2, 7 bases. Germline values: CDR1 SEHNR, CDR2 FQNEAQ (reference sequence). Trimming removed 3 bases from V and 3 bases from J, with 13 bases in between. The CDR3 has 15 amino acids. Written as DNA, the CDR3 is TGTGCCAGCAGCTTGGCGGGGGCGGATACAGATACGCAGTATTTT. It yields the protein CASSLAGADTDTQYF.

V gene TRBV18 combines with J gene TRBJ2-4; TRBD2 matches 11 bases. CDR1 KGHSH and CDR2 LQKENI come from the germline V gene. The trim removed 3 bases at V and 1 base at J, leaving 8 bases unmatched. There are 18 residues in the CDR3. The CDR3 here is CASSPGTSGLGAKNIQYF. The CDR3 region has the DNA TGTGCCAGCTCACCCGGGACTAGCGGCCTAGGGGCCAAAAACATTCAGTACTTC.

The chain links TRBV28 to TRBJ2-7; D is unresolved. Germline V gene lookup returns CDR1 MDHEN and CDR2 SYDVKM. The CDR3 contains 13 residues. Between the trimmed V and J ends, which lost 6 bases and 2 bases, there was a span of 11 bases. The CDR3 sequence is CASRATVPYEQYF. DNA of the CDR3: TGTGCCAGCAGGGCTACTGTCCCCTACGAGCAGTACTTC.